This T cell receptor beta chain originates from a study of tumor-infiltrating lymphocytes in localized non-small cell lung cancer. Study at large: From each patient, both tumor and uninvolved lung, non-adjacent to tumor, were sampled.

The germline V and J ends were trimmed by 5 bases and 4 bases, with 17 bases remaining between them. CDR3 length equals 15 residues. The germline V gene has CDR1 MNHNY and CDR2 SVGAGI (reference sequence). The method was immunoSEQ multiplex PCR; TCRdb's version includes in-frame clones alone and lacks a portion of them. The sample contains some 22,000 clones, approximately 71% of which appear only once. The TCR sequence derives from a human donor with non-small cell lung cancer. This chain connects TRBV6-6 to TRBJ1-1; D is ambiguous. The sequenced sample consisted of lung tumor tissue. The CDR3 reads CASSHRGGPSTEAFF. CDR3 in DNA: TGTGCCAGCAGTCATCGGGGAGGCCCGAGCACTGAAGCTTTCTTT.